This entry lists 23 T cell receptor beta chains sequenced from one sample in a study of blood T cell repertoires in COVID-19. Assay used: immunoSEQ multiplex PCR; TCRdb lists only in-frame clones, some missing. The sample records 350,000 to 500,000 clones, approximately 90% being singletons. The sample was peripheral blood. These receptors all stem from a man aged 18 to 30 with COVID-19, enrolled during active disease.

The V call is TRBV10-3, the J call TRBJ2-7; 11 bases fit TRBD1. The CDR3 totals 17 residues. With 2 bases clipped from V and 2 bases from J, the junction kept 8 bases outside the gene matches. The germline V gene has CDR1 ENHRY and CDR2 SYGVKD. CDR3 in DNA: TGTGCCATCAGTGAGAACCTTCCGGGACAGGGGGCCTACGAGCAGTACTTC. Its translation is CAISENLPGQGAYEQYF.

This sequence joins TRBV9 and TRBJ2-2, with 11 positions matching TRBD2. The CDR3 sequence is 17 residues long. Germline V lookup: CDR1 SGDLS, CDR2 YYNGEE. Trimming took 1 base from V and 3 from J; bases not matched to a gene: 5. In DNA, the CDR3 is TGTGCCAGCAGCGTAACGATAGCGGGGGGGCACACCGGGGAGCTGTTTTTT. This encodes CASSVTIAGGHTGELFF.

The chain has TRBV15 and TRBJ1-6; D gene ambiguous. This CDR3 region has 15 residues. Trimming removed 1 base from V and 6 bases from J, with 10 bases in between. Germline V lookup: CDR1 LNHNV, CDR2 YYDKDF (reference sequence). CDR3 coding DNA: TGTGCCACCAGCAGAGGCGGCATCCCTAATTCACCCCTCCACTTT. This gives the protein CATSRGGIPNSPLHF.

The rearrangement links TRBV9 to TRBJ2-3, with D maybe TRBD1 (5 bases). Germline V gene sequence: CDR1 SGDLS, CDR2 YYNGEE. Trimming removed 3 bases from V and 4 bases from J, with 18 bases in between. This CDR3 is 16 amino acids long. The chain's CDR3 is CASSEGPSGFADTQYF. CDR3 coding DNA: TGTGCCAGCAGCGAGGGCCCCTCAGGGTTCGCAGATACGCAGTATTTT.

The chain links TRBV25-1 to TRBJ1-1; 7 bases align to TRBD1. The CDR3 contains 16 residues. From germline, CDR1 is MGHDK and CDR2 SYGVNS. The V and J ends lost 4 bases and 0 bases, in that order; junction bases with no gene match: 8. Here the CDR3 DNA reads TGTGCCAGCAGTGTTATGACAGGGAAGGTGAACACTGAAGCTTTCTTT. It translates to CASSVMTGKVNTEAFF.

The rearrangement uses TRBV3-1 (or the pseudogene TRBV3-2) and TRBJ2-7; unclear D gene. CDR3 size: 14 residues. V dropped 1 base and J dropped 0 bases, with 7 bases sitting between them. Germline CDR1 is LGHDT and CDR2 is YNNKEL (reference sequence). DNA for the CDR3: TGTGCCAGCAGCCAAGGCGGTTTCTCCTACGAGCAGTACTTC. This sequence encodes CASSQGGFSYEQYF.

This rearrangement joins TRBV6-2 or TRBV6-3 to TRBJ1-4; 10 bases map to TRBD1. Looked up from germline, CDR1 is MNHEY and CDR2 is SVGEGT. The CDR3 extends over 15 amino acids. V trimming: 1 base; J trimming: 8 bases; junction bases outside the gene matches: 4. The CDR3 protein is CASSYWGQGREKLFF. CDR3 nucleotides: TGTGCCAGCAGTTACTGGGGACAGGGGCGCGAAAAACTGTTTTTT.

This chain connects TRBV10-2 to TRBJ2-3; 7 bases fit TRBD2. V shed 7 bases, J shed 6 bases, and the junction held 10 bases outside the gene matches. The CDR3 consists of 14 residues. Looked up from germline, CDR1 is WSHSY and CDR2 is SAAADI. CDR3 loop: CASKGLAVGDTQYF. CDR3 bases: TGCGCCAGCAAAGGGCTAGCGGTGGGGGATACGCAGTATTTT.

This chain connects TRBV25-1 to TRBJ1-1; D gene ambiguous. V lost 9 bases and J lost 0, with 11 bases in between. Per the germline V gene, CDR1 is MGHDK and CDR2 is SYGVNS. The CDR3 has 13 residues. Here the CDR3 DNA reads TGTGCCAGTGAGGGCCGCCTGAACACTGAAGCTTTCTTT. Amino acid sequence: CASEGRLNTEAFF.

Comment on this clone: Other DNA sequences within the sample encode an identical CDR3. The gene calls are TRBV15 and TRBJ1-3, with D possibly being TRBD1 (6 bases). Per the germline V gene, CDR1 is LNHNV and CDR2 is YYDKDF (reference sequence). This CDR3 spans 15 amino acids. With 0 bases removed from V and 0 bases from J, the gap between germline ends came to 6 bases. CDR3 protein: CATSRDRGSGNTIYF. In DNA, the CDR3 is TGTGCCACCAGCAGAGACAGGGGCTCTGGAAACACCATATATTTT. Based on the CDR3 plus reference TRBV15 and TRBJ1-3, the full variable domain is DAMVIQNPRYQVTQFGKPVTLSCSQTLNHNVMYWYQQKSSQAPKLLFHYYDKDFNNEADTPDNFQSRRPNTSFCFLDIRSPGLGDTAMYLCATSRDRGSGNTIYFGEGSWLTVV.

The rearrangement uses TRBV27 and TRBJ2-7; a weak D match, TRBD2 (6 bases). CDR3 length: 18 amino acids. V was cut by 10 bases and J by 0 bases, with 28 bases left in between. Germline CDR1 is MNHEY and CDR2 is SMNVEV (reference sequence). The CDR3 region has the DNA TGTGCCACGGGGTCAGTTTATGTGGCGGGGCCTTACTCCTACGAGCAGTACTTC. Encoded protein: CATGSVYVAGPYSYEQYF.

This rearrangement joins TRBV7-3 to TRBJ2-6, with a weak D call TRBD2 (5 bases). The CDR3 spans 15 residues. Between the trimmed V and J ends, which lost 2 bases and 2 bases, there was a span of 7 bases. Germline values: CDR1 SGHTA, CDR2 FQGTGA. The CDR3: CASSLRGTGANVLTF. In DNA form, the CDR3 reads TGTGCCAGCAGCTTACGAGGGACTGGGGCCAACGTCCTGACTTTC.

This clone was observed once. The chain couples TRBV11-2 to TRBJ2-1; 8 bases fit TRBD2. Germline V gene lookup returns CDR1 SGHAT and CDR2 FQNNGV. This CDR3 contains 15 residues. V lost 5 bases and J lost 4; bases outside the gene matches: 7. In nucleotides, the CDR3 is TGTGCCAGCAGCGAGGGCACTAGCGGTTACAATGAGCAGTTCTTC. Amino acid sequence: CASSEGTSGYNEQFF.

The chain combines TRBV5-4 with TRBJ1-1, with a possible D match to TRBD1 (5 bases). The CDR3 length is 14 residues. Germline values: CDR1 SGHNT, CDR2 YYREEE (reference sequence). V gave up 3 bases and J gave up 4 bases, with 13 bases separating them. Here the CDR3 reads CASSSEWGGTEAFF. The CDR3 DNA reads TGTGCCAGCAGCTCGGAGTGGGGGGGCACTGAAGCTTTCTTT.

The rearrangement links TRBV27 to TRBJ1-1; the D is unclear. Looked up from germline, CDR1 is MNHEY and CDR2 is SMNVEV (reference sequence). The CDR3 has 15 amino acids. V was shortened by 0 bases and J by 1 base, with 9 bases between the two germline ends. CDR3 nucleotide sequence: TGTGCCAGCAGTTTATCCAACCGCGGGAACACTGAAGCTTTCTTT. It encodes CASSLSNRGNTEAFF.

This chain connects TRBV2 to TRBJ1-1, with D hard to call. V lost 6 bases and J lost 8, with 19 bases in between. The CDR3 is 14 amino acids. Germline V gives CDR1 SNHLY, CDR2 FYNNEI. DNA for the CDR3: TGTGCCAGCAGACCACAGAGCCCGAGAGCCGAAGCTTTCTTT. Protein product: CASRPQSPRAEAFF.

Only a few counts were recorded for this clone. The rearrangement links TRBV2 to TRBJ2-3; D is perhaps TRBD1 (6 bases). V was shortened by 3 bases and J by 3 bases, with 10 bases between the two germline ends. The CDR3 loop spans 14 amino acids. Germline CDR1 SNHLY, CDR2 FYNNEI. CDR3 DNA: TGTGCCAGCAGTGACAGGGGCAAGACAGATACGCAGTATTTT. Translating gives CASSDRGKTDTQYF.

V gene TRBV5-5 combines with J gene TRBJ2-7; 12 bases line up with TRBD2. Germline V CDR1 and CDR2: SGHKS, YYEKEE (reference sequence). This CDR3 is built from 16 residues. V gave up 1 base and J gave up 4 bases; unmatched junction bases: 6. The chain's CDR3 is CASSLLAGGPAYEQYF. CDR3 in DNA: TGTGCCAGCAGCTTGCTAGCGGGAGGGCCGGCGTACGAGCAGTACTTC.

The V call is TRBV5-4, the J call TRBJ2-5; D is possibly TRBD1 (6 bases). CDR3 length equals 15 residues. Trimming removed 6 bases at V and 2 bases at J, with 17 bases between. Germline V CDR1 and CDR2: SGHNT, YYREEE (reference sequence). CDR3 nucleotides: TGTGCCAGCACCCTTGGGGGCCTGGGACAAGAGACCCAGTACTTC. Amino acid sequence: CASTLGGLGQETQYF.

This clone was seen a handful of times. The chain is built from TRBV6-5 and TRBJ1-1; D gene uncertain. Germline V gives CDR1 MNHEY, CDR2 SVGAGI. The CDR3 sequence is 13 residues long. V was clipped by 6 bases and J by 1 base, with 9 bases between them. The CDR3 is CASSLSQNTEAFF. In DNA form, the CDR3 reads TGTGCCAGCAGCTTAAGCCAGAACACTGAAGCTTTCTTT.

Only a few counts were recorded for this clone. The chain employs TRBV20-1 and TRBJ2-3; D not certain. V lost 7 bases to trimming and J lost 4 bases, with 9 bases between them. Germline assignment: CDR1 DFQATT and CDR2 SNEGSKA (reference sequence). This CDR3 has 11 amino acids. The DNA for the CDR3 is TGCAGTGGCGAGTACGCAGATACGCAGTATTTT. Translated, it gives CSGEYADTQYF.

The gene calls are TRBV5-1 and TRBJ2-1; the D gene is possibly TRBD2 (6 bases). Germline loops: CDR1 SGHRS, CDR2 YFSETQ. The V gene lost 1 base and the J gene lost 10 bases, with 21 bases spanning the gap. This CDR3 has 16 amino acids. For the CDR3, the DNA is TGCGCCAGCAGCTTGAGGTCGGCTAGCGAGGCCCCAGAGCAGTTCTTC. It is translated as CASSLRSASEAPEQFF.

The V gene is TRBV5-4, the J gene TRBJ1-3; TRBD1 agrees at 7 bases. This CDR3 has 17 amino acids. Germline-derived CDR1 and CDR2 are SGHNT and YYREEE (reference sequence). Trimming removed 3 bases from V and 0 bases from J; junction bases left unmatched: 9. The CDR3 loop reads CASSSAPGGTSGNTIYF. The CDR3 nucleotides read TGTGCCAGCAGCTCTGCTCCAGGGGGGACCTCTGGAAACACCATATATTTT. The full variable domain, its missing parts supplied by reference TRBV5-4 and TRBJ1-3, is ETGVTQSPTHLIKTRGQQVTLRCSSQSGHNTVSWYQQALGQGPQFIFQYYREEENGRGNFPPRFSGLQFPNYSSELNVNALELDDSALYLCASSSAPGGTSGNTIYFGEGSWLTVV.